This TCR beta chain appears in the sequencing data of a study of T cell changes during pregnancy in multiple sclerosis. The trim removed 1 base at V and 8 bases at J, leaving 9 bases unmatched. Germline loops: CDR1 SGHVS, CDR2 FQNEAQ. This CDR3 region has 16 residues. TCRdb keeps only in-frame clones here, not all; method: immunoSEQ multiplex PCR. In the table there are roughly 32,000 clones, approximately 94% of which are singletons. V is TRBV7-8 and J is TRBJ1-4, with TRBD1 identical over 8 bases. The source was CD4+ T cells from peripheral blood mononuclear cells, collected in the second trimester of pregnancy. This TCR was recovered from a female donor with multiple sclerosis, enrolled in a pregnancy study. Here the CDR3 reads CASSLVGDRGEEKLFF. DNA for the CDR3: TGTGCCAGCAGCTTAGTCGGCGACAGGGGTGAGGAAAAACTGTTTTTT.